The 24 T cell receptor beta chains below were found in one sample sequenced in a study of T cells in Graves' hyperthyroidism and ophthalmopathy (dated by TCRdb to 2018 to 2020). Library preparation employed multiplex PCR. The listed sequencing device is Illumina HiSeq 2000. The TCR beta CDR3 regions were amplified from RNA transcripts. The TCR CDR3 was subjected to a first round of RT-PCR using the HTBI primer set and the Qiagen OneStep RT-PCR kit. The public reads were quality trimmed at Q25 with fastp and then assembled into clones with MiXCR by TCRdb, keeping productive beta chains. Entries that share a CDR3 protein sequence are merged under the most common genes and DNA. The sample includes approximately 400,000 distinct CDR3 sequences, with 18% observed a single time. Around 40% of the sample rests with the top ten. The material sequenced was blood. These receptors were taken from a man younger than 35 with Graves' ophthalmopathy.

This chain links TRBV5-4 with TRBJ2-1; 7 bases agree with TRBD1. The CDR3 contains 17 residues. CDR1 and CDR2 from the germline V gene are SGHNT and YYREEE (reference sequence). V lost 4 bases and J lost 5; bases outside the gene matches: 15. The CDR3 DNA sequence: TGTGCCAGCAGCACCGGACAGGTGGGCGCTATCGACAATGAGCAGTTCTTC. Its translation is CASSTGQVGAIDNEQFF.

At least ten counts were recorded for this clonotype. The genes are TRBV6-1 and TRBJ1-1; the match to TRBD1 covers 8 bases. The CDR3 contains 14 residues. The junction had 6 bases not matched to a gene; V was cut back by 4 bases and J by 5 bases. Germline V gene lookup returns CDR1 MNHNS and CDR2 SASEGT. This CDR3 is CASSAGQAGTEAFF. The CDR3 region has the DNA TGTGCCAGCAGTGCGGGACAGGCGGGGACTGAAGCTTTCTTT.

The rearrangement joins TRBV18 to TRBJ2-4; D possibly corresponds to TRBD2 (6 bases). Germline V lookup: CDR1 KGHSH, CDR2 LQKENI. V shed 3 bases and J shed 5 bases, with 14 bases lying between them. This CDR3 has 15 amino acids. CDR3 bases: TGTGCCAGCTCACCCTATGCGGGGCCGGAAAACATTCAGTACTTC. Its translation is CASSPYAGPENIQYF.

This clonotype was observed many times. V and J are TRBV28 and TRBJ1-1; D not resolved. With 5 bases removed from V and 4 bases from J, the gap between germline ends came to 11 bases. The germline V gene has CDR1 MDHEN and CDR2 SYDVKM. CDR3 length: 13 amino acids. CDR3: CASSPPLLTEAFF. The CDR3 nucleotides read TGTGCCAGCAGTCCGCCACTTCTCACTGAAGCTTTCTTT. Full variable domain (missing parts from reference TRBV28 and TRBJ1-1): DVKVTQSSRYLVKRTGEKVFLECVQDMDHENMFWYRQDPGLGLRLIYFSYDVKMKEKGDIPEGYSVSREKKERFSLILESASTNQTSMYLCASSPPLLTEAFFGQGTRLTVV.

The rearrangement links TRBV28 to TRBJ1-3; 9 bases match TRBD1. CDR3 length: 15 amino acids. V was pared by 6 bases and J by 4 bases, with 7 bases of the junction left unmatched. The germline V gene encodes CDR1 MDHEN and CDR2 SYDVKM. For the CDR3, the DNA is TGTGCCAGCAGGCTCGGGACAGGGTCCGGAAACACCATATATTTT. It yields the protein CASRLGTGSGNTIYF.

This clonotype has ten or more counts. This chain links TRBV3-1 with TRBJ1-6; D call uncertain. CDR1 LGHDT and CDR2 YNNKEL come from the germline V gene (reference sequence). Trimming stripped 8 bases from V and 7 bases from J, with 15 bases between. The CDR3 consists of 14 residues. The CDR3 DNA reads as TGTGCCAGCGGGGAGGTGGGGAACAATTCACCCCTCCACTTT. Translating it yields CASGEVGNNSPLHF.

The table lists this clonotype with many counts. The rearrangement uses TRBV6-5 and TRBJ2-7; D assignment may be TRBD1 or TRBD2 (5 bases each). The CDR3 sequence is 16 residues long. Deletions cut 2 bases from V and 3 bases from J, with 17 bases between. Germline V lookup: CDR1 MNHEY, CDR2 SVGAGI. CDR3 sequence reads: CASSYGGVGALYEQYF. The DNA of the CDR3 is TGTGCCAGCAGTTACGGGGGTGTTGGGGCTCTCTACGAGCAGTACTTC.

The chain joins TRBV4-1 to TRBJ1-4; 9 positions match TRBD1. The CDR3 consists of 15 residues. J gave up 8 bases and V 4 bases, and 8 bases lay outside the gene matches. Germline assignment: CDR1 MGHRA and CDR2 YSYEKL. CDR3 DNA: TGCGCCAGCAGCCGACAGGGGGAGGTAGAAGAAAAACTGTTTTTT. This sequence encodes CASSRQGEVEEKLFF.

This clonotype was counted at least ten times. CDR3 in DNA: TGTGCCAGCAGCCACCCGGGACGCTCCTACGAGCAGTACTTC. As protein: CASSHPGRSYEQYF. The J gene is TRBJ2-7, the V gene TRBV3-1; D could derive from TRBD1 or TRBD2 (5 bases each). The V and J ends lost 3 bases and 0 bases respectively, with 9 bases between them. The length of the CDR3 is 14 residues. Per germline, CDR1 LGHDT and CDR2 YNNKEL (reference sequence).

This clonotype was counted many times. The rearrangement links TRBV4-2 to TRBJ2-3, with 10 bases fitting TRBD1. This CDR3 has 16 amino acids. After removal of 2 bases from V and 5 bases from J, the junction contained 7 bases not matched to a gene. CDR1 and CDR2 from the germline V gene are LGHNA and YNFKEQ. CDR3 sequence (DNA): TGTGCCAGCAGCCAAATCGGGACAGGGGCGGTAGATACGCAGTATTTT. Translated, it gives CASSQIGTGAVDTQYF.

In its sample, this clonotype was seen many times. The CDR3 nucleotides are TGTGCCAGCAGTTGGGACCGTTTCAATGAGCAGTTCTTC. Its translation is CASSWDRFNEQFF. This chain joins TRBV12-3 or TRBV12-4 and TRBJ2-1; tentatively, D is TRBD1 or TRBD2 (5 bases each). Trimming left V 4 bases short and J 6 bases short, with 10 bases between. The CDR3 sequence is 13 residues long.

At least ten counts were recorded for this clonotype. The chain carries TRBV20-1 and TRBJ1-2; no reliable D call. Germline CDR1 reads DFQATT; CDR2 reads SNEGSKA (reference sequence). Trimming took off 5 bases at V and 9 bases at J, with 19 bases between the two ends. The CDR3 is 13 residues long. The CDR3 spells CSAPVRSSESYTF. Written as DNA, the CDR3 is TGCAGTGCTCCCGTGCGGTCATCAGAGAGCTACACCTTC.

The chain is built from TRBV7-9 and TRBJ1-2, with D maybe TRBD1 (6 bases). The CDR3 has 15 residues. The ends were cut back, 5 bases at V and 6 bases at J, with 19 bases in the middle. Germline loops: CDR1 SEHNR, CDR2 FQNEAQ (reference sequence). Here the CDR3 DNA reads TGTGCCAGCAGCGGAGTTGGCCAAGGGGGAGATGGCTACACCTTC. It encodes CASSGVGQGGDGYTF.

This clonotype came up a few times. The chain has TRBV14 and TRBJ2-7; 8 positions match TRBD2. The CDR3 is 16 residues long. The germline V gene has CDR1 SGHDN and CDR2 FVKESK. The ends lost 1 base at V and 4 bases at J; junction bases unmatched: 9. This CDR3 reads CASSQGRSGGGYEQYF. CDR3 DNA: TGTGCCAGCAGCCAAGGGAGGAGCGGGGGCGGTTACGAGCAGTACTTC.

This clonotype was detected many times. This rearrangement joins TRBV5-1 to TRBJ1-1, with D possibly TRBD1 on 5 matching bases. Germline lookup yields CDR1 SGHRS and CDR2 YFSETQ. The V end lost 4 bases, the J end lost 4 bases, and 14 bases lay between the germline ends. The CDR3 consists of 14 residues. The CDR3, as DNA: TGCGCCAGCAGCAACACGGCCGGGGCCACTGAAGCTTTCTTT. Protein product: CASSNTAGATEAFF.

The chain is built from TRBV12-3 or TRBV12-4 and TRBJ2-4; D ambiguous. The CDR3 runs to 14 residues. V lost 3 bases and J lost 1, with 7 bases in between. CDR3 protein: CASSFGVAKNIQYF. CDR3 in DNA: TGTGCCAGCAGTTTTGGGGTGGCCAAAAACATTCAGTACTTC.

At least ten counts were recorded for this clonotype. The chain carries TRBV11-1 and TRBJ2-7; D call uncertain. The CDR3 totals 15 residues. The germline V and J ends were trimmed by 5 bases and 0 bases, with 14 bases remaining between them. The germline V gene encodes CDR1 SGHAT and CDR2 FQDESV (reference sequence). The CDR3 sequence: CASSLRYGNSYEQYF. The CDR3 region has the DNA TGTGCCAGCAGCCTACGTTACGGTAACTCCTACGAGCAGTACTTC.

Many counts were recorded for this clonotype. This chain links TRBV3-1 with TRBJ1-6; D call uncertain. Germline V lookup: CDR1 LGHDT, CDR2 YNNKEL (reference sequence). V was cut by 4 bases and J by 9 bases, with 16 bases left in between. This CDR3 comprises 15 residues. Here the CDR3 reads CASSLLRTGSSPLHF. The CDR3 DNA sequence: TGTGCCAGCAGCCTGCTTCGGACGGGGAGTTCACCCCTCCACTTT.

In this sample, this clonotype turned up many times. This chain joins TRBV27 and TRBJ2-5, with TRBD1 identical over 9 bases. The CDR3 covers 15 residues. The junction had 7 bases not matched to a gene; V was cut back by 6 bases and J by 2 bases. From germline, CDR1 is MNHEY and CDR2 SMNVEV (reference sequence). The CDR3 nucleotides read TGTGCCAGCAGATTCCGGGACAGGGTACAAGAGACCCAGTACTTC. Translation gives CASRFRDRVQETQYF.

This clonotype came up many times. CDR3 in DNA: TGTGCCAGCAGAACATCGAGGGGGGTAAAGGAGCAGTACTTC. It yields the protein CASRTSRGVKEQYF. V is TRBV12-3 or TRBV12-4 and J is TRBJ2-7, with D possibly being TRBD1 or TRBD2 (6 bases each). Between the trimmed V and J ends, which lost 6 bases and 7 bases, there was a span of 19 bases. The length of the CDR3 is 14 residues.

Turning to this clonotype: A much larger clone is a single base away; this may be a read error. The gene calls are TRBV7-2 and TRBJ2-1, with 8 bases aligning to TRBD2. CDR1 is SGHTA, CDR2 FQGNSA, per germline. CDR3 length equals 15 residues. CDR3 loop: CASNLSSGSHNEQFF. CDR3 in DNA: TGTGCCAGCAACTTATCTAGCGGGTCCCACAATGAGCAGTTCTTC.

The V gene is TRBV12-3 or TRBV12-4, the J gene TRBJ1-5; a possible D gene is TRBD1 (6 bases). The CDR3 length is 14 residues. V gave up 8 bases and J gave up 7 bases, with 18 bases separating them. The CDR3 sequence is CASGGAGSDQPQHF. The CDR3 DNA reads TGTGCCAGCGGGGGGGCCGGATCCGACCAGCCCCAGCATTTT.

This clonotype has ten or more counts. The chain joins TRBV3-1 to TRBJ1-4; TRBD1 might be the D (5 bases). Trimming stripped 4 bases from V and 4 bases from J, with 13 bases between. This CDR3 is 15 amino acids long. Germline V gene lookup returns CDR1 LGHDT and CDR2 YNNKEL (reference sequence). CDR3 sequence (DNA): TGTGCCAGCAGCCCCTCGAGGGGACTTAATGAAAAACTGTTTTTT. Protein product: CASSPSRGLNEKLFF.

This clonotype was counted at least ten times. The V call is TRBV20-1, the J call TRBJ2-1; the D is unclear. The CDR3 has 12 amino acids. The V gene lost 3 bases and the J gene lost 9 bases, with 12 bases spanning the gap. Germline V CDR1 and CDR2: DFQATT, SNEGSKA (reference sequence). The CDR3 loop is CSASHILGEQFF. As DNA, the CDR3 is TGCAGTGCTAGCCACATATTGGGTGAGCAGTTCTTC.